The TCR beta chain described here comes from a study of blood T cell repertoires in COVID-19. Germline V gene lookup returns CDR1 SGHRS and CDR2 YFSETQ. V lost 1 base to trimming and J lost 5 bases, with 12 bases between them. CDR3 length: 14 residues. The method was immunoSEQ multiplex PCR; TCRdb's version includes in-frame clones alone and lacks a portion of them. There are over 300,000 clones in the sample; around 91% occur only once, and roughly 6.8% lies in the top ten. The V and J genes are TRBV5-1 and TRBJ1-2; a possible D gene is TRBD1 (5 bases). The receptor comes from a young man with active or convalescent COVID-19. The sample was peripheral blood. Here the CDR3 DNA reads TGCGCCAGCAGCTTGTCAGGGAGGGAGTATGGCTACACCTTC. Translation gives CASSLSGREYGYTF.